Following are 14 T cell receptor beta chains from one sample sequenced in a study of cytomegalovirus exposure and HLA in healthy donors. Generated by immunoSEQ multiplex PCR, the TCRdb table keeps only in-frame clones and is missing some. The top ten hold about 2.7% of the sample, which has approximately 200,000 clones, around nine tenths seen once. Material: PBMCs. The receptor set was obtained from a woman under 30 in good health and CMV-seronegative.

The rearrangement links TRBV6-5 to TRBJ2-1; the match to TRBD1 covers 9 bases. The CDR3 runs to 15 residues. Trimming at V came to 2 bases and at J to 5 bases, leaving 4 bases not matched to a gene. Per the germline V gene, CDR1 is MNHEY and CDR2 is SVGAGI. In DNA, the CDR3 is TGTGCCAGCAGTTACGGGACAGGGATAGACAATGAGCAGTTCTTC. Protein sequence: CASSYGTGIDNEQFF.

The CDR3 protein is CASSPRGYSNQPQHF. CDR3 nucleotide sequence: TGTGCCAGCTCGCCTAGGGGGTATAGCAATCAGCCCCAGCATTTT. The V and J genes are TRBV18 and TRBJ1-5; D is possibly TRBD1 (6 bases). The CDR3 covers 15 residues. CDR1 KGHSH and CDR2 LQKENI come from the germline V gene. The ends were cut back, 6 bases at V and 0 bases at J, with 12 bases in the middle.

The chain is built from TRBV4-2 and TRBJ1-3; D unclear. Trimming removed 1 base at V and 3 bases at J, with 13 bases between. Germline V gene lookup returns CDR1 LGHNA and CDR2 YNFKEQ. CDR3 length equals 16 residues. CDR3: CASSQVKGGFGNTIYF. CDR3 nucleotides: TGTGCCAGCAGCCAAGTTAAAGGAGGGTTTGGAAACACCATATATTTT.

The chain employs TRBV28 and TRBJ2-7; the match to TRBD1 covers 9 bases. Trimming took 3 bases from V and 5 from J; bases not matched to a gene: 8. Germline-derived CDR1 and CDR2 are MDHEN and SYDVKM. CDR3 size: 15 residues. The CDR3 sequence is CASSFPGQGCHEQYF. In DNA, the CDR3 is TGTGCCAGCAGTTTTCCGGGACAGGGATGCCACGAGCAGTACTTC.

The chain employs TRBV18 and TRBJ1-1, with D possibly being TRBD1 (6 bases). Germline CDR1 is KGHSH and CDR2 is LQKENI. Trimming removed 3 bases at V and 3 bases at J, with 8 bases between. The CDR3 is made up of 13 amino acids. The CDR3 loop reads CASSPTGYTEAFF. CDR3 in DNA: TGTGCCAGCTCACCCACAGGGTACACTGAAGCTTTCTTT.

The rearrangement links TRBV11-3 to TRBJ2-1; 11 bases agree with TRBD2. V dropped 3 bases and J dropped 0; count of bases not matched to a gene: 4. Germline lookup yields CDR1 SGHNT and CDR2 YENEEA. The CDR3 loop spans 17 amino acids. The CDR3 protein is CASSFSTSGSSYNEQFF. CDR3 nucleotides: TGTGCCAGCAGCTTTAGCACTAGCGGGAGCTCCTACAATGAGCAGTTCTTC.

The chain joins TRBV27 to TRBJ2-5; D perhaps matches TRBD2 (6 bases). The assigned J gene may be wrong: the sequence end matches TRBJ2-7 better. The CDR3 contains 14 residues. Germline V gene data show CDR1 as MNHEY and CDR2 as SMNVEV (reference sequence). The CDR3 DNA sequence: TGTGCCAGCAGTCCGGGGGTTGGGAGCTACGAGCAGTACTTC. It yields the protein CASSPGVGSYEQYF.

The rearrangement uses TRBV27 and TRBJ2-1, with 8 bases identical to TRBD2. CDR1 and CDR2 (germline): MNHEY, SMNVEV (reference sequence). With V trimmed by 6 bases and J by 0 bases, 4 bases remained unmatched. The CDR3 is made up of 15 amino acids. CDR3 sequence reads: CASRVAGSSYNEQFF. CDR3 nucleotides: TGTGCCAGCAGAGTAGCGGGGAGCTCCTACAATGAGCAGTTCTTC.

The table lists this clone with a count of one. The rearrangement joins TRBV15 to TRBJ2-7; tentatively, D is TRBD1 (6 bases). Germline CDR1 is LNHNV and CDR2 is YYDKDF (reference sequence). The CDR3 has 15 amino acids. V was cut by 5 bases and J by 0 bases, with 14 bases left in between. CDR3 sequence (DNA): TGTGCCACCAGCCCAAACCTGGGGGCCTCCTACGAGCAGTACTTC. Protein: CATSPNLGASYEQYF.

CDR3 in amino acids: CASSSGGQSTDTQYF. The DNA of the CDR3 is TGTGCCAGCAGCTCAGGGGGACAGAGCACAGATACGCAGTATTTT. The J gene is TRBJ2-3, the V gene TRBV6-5, with 7 nucleotides matching TRBD1. Looked up from germline, CDR1 is MNHEY and CDR2 is SVGAGI. The ends lost 6 bases at V and 0 bases at J; junction bases unmatched: 6. The CDR3 sequence is 15 residues long.

The chain employs TRBV11-2 and TRBJ1-2; TRBD1 might be the D (5 bases). Per the germline V gene, CDR1 is SGHAT and CDR2 is FQNNGV. Trimming removed 1 base from V and 4 bases from J, with 10 bases in between. The CDR3 is 14 amino acids. The DNA for the CDR3 is TGTGCCAGCAGCTTAGGTCGGCAGGGCTATGGCTACACCTTC. Its translation is CASSLGRQGYGYTF.

This chain links TRBV5-1 with TRBJ2-5; 10 nucleotides line up with TRBD2. This CDR3 spans 17 amino acids. CDR1 is SGHRS and CDR2 is YFSETQ in the germline V gene. J was trimmed by 5 bases and V by 0 bases; bases with no gene match: 10. For the CDR3, the DNA is TGCGCCAGCAGCTTGGATCGCCTAGCGGGAGTCGGGGAGACCCAGTACTTC. Translation gives CASSLDRLAGVGETQYF.

The chain links TRBV30 to TRBJ2-3; 7 nucleotides match TRBD2. Unmatched junction bases numbered 15, after V lost 5 bases and J lost 4 bases. CDR3 length: 16 amino acids. Germline loops: CDR1 GTSNPN, CDR2 SVGIG (reference sequence). This CDR3 reads CAWSRSWGEGSDTQYF. DNA for the CDR3: TGTGCCTGGTCACGGTCGTGGGGGGAGGGCTCAGATACGCAGTATTTT.

The chain links TRBV30 to TRBJ2-7; D remains ambiguous. Between the trimmed V and J ends, which lost 2 bases and 0 bases, there was a span of 11 bases. The CDR3 has 14 residues. CDR1 is GTSNPN, CDR2 SVGIG, per germline (reference sequence). The CDR3 nucleotides are TGTGCCTGGAGTTTCTTAGCTGACTCCTACGAGCAGTACTTC. Amino acid sequence: CAWSFLADSYEQYF.